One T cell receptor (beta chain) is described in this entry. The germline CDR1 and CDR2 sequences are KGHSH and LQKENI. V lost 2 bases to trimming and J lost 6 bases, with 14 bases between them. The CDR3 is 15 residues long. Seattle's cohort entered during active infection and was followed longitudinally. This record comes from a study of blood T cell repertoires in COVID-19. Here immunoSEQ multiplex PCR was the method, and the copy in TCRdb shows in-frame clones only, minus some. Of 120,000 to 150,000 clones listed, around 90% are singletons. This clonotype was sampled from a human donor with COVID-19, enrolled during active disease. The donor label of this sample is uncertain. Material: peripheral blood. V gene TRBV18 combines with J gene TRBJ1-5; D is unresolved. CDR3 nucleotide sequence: TGTGCCAGCTCACCAACGGACTCTATCGGTCAGCCCCAGCATTTT. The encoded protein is CASSPTDSIGQPQHF.